Listed below are T cell receptor beta chains from one sample, sequenced in a study of T cell changes during pregnancy in multiple sclerosis. Assay used: immunoSEQ multiplex PCR; TCRdb lists only in-frame clones, some missing. The table includes over 20,000 clones, approximately 81% detected once. This specimen consisted of CD8+ T cells from peripheral blood mononuclear cells, obtained before pregnancy. The receptor set was obtained from a female donor with multiple sclerosis, enrolled in a pregnancy study. The CDR3 runs from the conserved cysteine through the conserved F or W. A D gene is named only where the DNA matches it firmly. Clone size appears in some rows only: once, few, many, or a class for an expanded clone.

CASSQVQGETQYF,TGTGCCAGCAGCCAAGTCCAGGGGGAGACCCAGTACTTC,TRBV4-2,TRBJ2-5,NA,few
CASSLEQEYYEQYF,TGTGCCAGCAGCTTGGAACAGGAATACTACGAGCAGTACTTC,TRBV5-5,TRBJ2-7,NA,NA
CASDSGVTDTQYF,TGTGCCAGCGACTCAGGGGTGACAGATACGCAGTATTTT,TRBV5-6,TRBJ2-3,NA,NA
CASSQVGESGANVLTF,TGCGCCAGCAGCCAAGTAGGGGAATCTGGGGCCAACGTCCTGACTTTC,TRBV4-3,TRBJ2-6,NA,NA
CATGQENTGELFF,TGTGCCACCGGACAGGAGAACACCGGGGAGCTGTTTTTT,TRBV6-5,TRBJ2-2,TRBD1,NA
CAISESRLSEQFF,TGTGCCATCAGTGAGTCGAGACTATCTGAGCAGTTCTTC,TRBV10-3,TRBJ2-1,NA,NA
CASSPGAGRAEAFF,TGTGCCAGCTCACCGGGAGCAGGGAGGGCTGAAGCTTTCTTT,TRBV18,TRBJ1-1,NA,few
CATGQYTDTQYF,TGTGCCACGGGACAGTACACAGATACGCAGTATTTT,TRBV6-6,TRBJ2-3,TRBD1,NA
CASSPTGWDTEAFF,TGTGCCAGCAGCCCGACAGGGTGGGACACTGAAGCTTTCTTT,TRBV11-3,TRBJ1-1,TRBD1,NA
CASSSPGTSVYNEQFF,TGTGCCAGCAGCTCACCCGGGACTAGCGTATACAATGAGCAGTTCTTC,TRBV7-3,TRBJ2-1,TRBD2,NA
CASIHPRRAAVEQFF,TGTGCCAGCATCCACCCTAGGAGGGCGGCCGTTGAGCAGTTCTTC,TRBV5-5,TRBJ2-1,NA,NA
CSVESPRDLAKNIQYF,TGCAGCGTTGAATCCCCACGAGATCTAGCCAAAAACATTCAGTACTTC,TRBV29-1,TRBJ2-4,NA,NA
CASSQTGVSKNIQYF,TGTGCCAGCAGCCAGACAGGGGTATCCAAAAACATTCAGTACTTC,TRBV7-9,TRBJ2-4,TRBD1,NA
CAGRAATSYEQYF,TGTGCCGGCAGGGCTGCGACTTCCTACGAGCAGTACTTC,TRBV2,TRBJ2-7,NA,NA
CASSERGSGRSYNEQFF,TGTGCCAGCAGTGAAAGGGGTAGCGGTCGCTCCTACAATGAGCAGTTCTTC,TRBV6-1,TRBJ2-1,NA,NA
CASSRLAGRGETQYF,TGTGCCAGCAGCCGACTAGCGGGGAGGGGAGAGACCCAGTACTTC,TRBV6-1,TRBJ2-5,TRBD2,large
CASSSNQGSTEAFF,TGTGCCAGCAGTTCTAACCAGGGGAGCACTGAAGCTTTCTTT,TRBV6-5,TRBJ1-1,NA,NA
CASSSGTSGTDTQYF,TGCGCCAGCAGCTCAGGGACTAGCGGCACAGATACGCAGTATTTT,TRBV5-1,TRBJ2-3,TRBD2,NA
CASSRLAYNEQFF,TGTGCCAGCAGCAGACTAGCGTACAATGAGCAGTTCTTC,TRBV5-6,TRBJ2-1,TRBD2,NA
CASSLSQGPETQYF,TGTGCCAGCAGCTTGTCACAGGGGCCAGAGACCCAGTACTTC,TRBV7-6,TRBJ2-5,TRBD1,NA
CASSRWSRSLYGYTF,TGCGCCAGCAGCCGTTGGTCCCGTAGCCTGTATGGCTACACCTTC,TRBV4-1,TRBJ1-2,NA,NA
CASSASYEQYF,TGTGCCAGCAGCGCGAGCTACGAGCAGTACTTC,TRBV7-9,TRBJ2-7,NA,NA
CASSHPQGAQPQHF,TGCGCCAGCAGCCACCCACAGGGGGCCCAGCCCCAGCATTTT,TRBV4-1,TRBJ1-5,TRBD1,once
CASSLDLGLAGVEQYF,TGTGCCAGCAGCTTAGATTTGGGACTAGCGGGAGTCGAGCAGTACTTC,TRBV11-2,TRBJ2-7,TRBD2,NA
CASSQEGGYYEQYF,TGCGCCAGCAGCCAAGAGGGAGGGTATTACGAGCAGTACTTC,TRBV4-3,TRBJ2-7,TRBD2,NA
CASSDSGGIGNQPQHF,TGCGCCAGCAGTGATTCGGGCGGGATCGGCAATCAGCCCCAGCATTTT,TRBV10-1,TRBJ1-5,NA,NA
CASSSGSQSYNEQFF,TGTGCCAGCAGTTCCGGGTCGCAATCCTACAATGAGCAGTTCTTC,TRBV2,TRBJ2-1,NA,NA
CASSPREVMASTDTQYF,TGCGCCAGCAGCCCCCGGGAAGTTATGGCTAGCACAGATACGCAGTATTTT,TRBV4-1,TRBJ2-3,NA,NA
CASNGTPAKNIQYF,TGCGCCAGCAACGGGACACCCGCCAAAAACATTCAGTACTTC,TRBV10-1,TRBJ2-4,NA,few
CATSRLAGVGWDEQYF,TGTGCCACCTCCAGACTAGCGGGAGTAGGATGGGACGAGCAGTACTTC,TRBV10-3,TRBJ2-7,TRBD2,NA
CASSPAGSTDTQYF,TGTGCCAGCTCACCAGCGGGAAGCACAGATACGCAGTATTTT,TRBV18,TRBJ2-3,NA,NA